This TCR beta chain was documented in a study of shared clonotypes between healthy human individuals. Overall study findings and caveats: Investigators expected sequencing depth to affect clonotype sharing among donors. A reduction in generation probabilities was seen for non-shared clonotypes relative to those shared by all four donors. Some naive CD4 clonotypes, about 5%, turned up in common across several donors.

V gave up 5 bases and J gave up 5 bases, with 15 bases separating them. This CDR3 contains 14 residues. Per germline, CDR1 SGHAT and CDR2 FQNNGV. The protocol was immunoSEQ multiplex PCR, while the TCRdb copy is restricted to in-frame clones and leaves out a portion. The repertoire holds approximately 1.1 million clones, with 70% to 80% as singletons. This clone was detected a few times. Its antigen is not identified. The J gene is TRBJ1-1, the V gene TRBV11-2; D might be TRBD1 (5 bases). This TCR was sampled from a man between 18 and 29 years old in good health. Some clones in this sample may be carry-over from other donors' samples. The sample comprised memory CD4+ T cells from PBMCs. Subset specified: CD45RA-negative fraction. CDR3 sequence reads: CASSLLRGGTEAFF. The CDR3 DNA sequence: TGTGCCAGCAGCCTCTTAAGGGGCGGAACTGAAGCTTTCTTT.